This T cell receptor beta chain derives from a study of PD-L1 blockade in urothelial cancer. Study summary: Blood analyses occurred 3 weeks (second dose) and 6 weeks post treatment start.

Time point defined: peripheral blood 6 weeks after treatment start. This CDR3 contains 15 residues. The trim removed 3 bases at V and 4 bases at J, leaving 7 bases unmatched. From germline, CDR1 is MDHEN and CDR2 SYDVKM. Spiked synthetic TCR analogs estimated absolute template abundance per PCR. Sequencing used immunoSEQ multiplex PCR; TCRdb keeps in-frame clones, though not all of them. The table lists some 39,000 clones, about 88% of them singletons. The chain combines TRBV28 with TRBJ2-7; 9 nucleotides agree with TRBD1. The specimen comprised PBMCs, sampled around atezolizumab (anti-PD-L1) treatment. This TCR derives from a man aged 70-80 years with urothelial cancer. The CDR3 is CASSFSGQGKYEQYF. The DNA for the CDR3 is TGTGCCAGCAGTTTTTCGGGACAGGGTAAATACGAGCAGTACTTC.